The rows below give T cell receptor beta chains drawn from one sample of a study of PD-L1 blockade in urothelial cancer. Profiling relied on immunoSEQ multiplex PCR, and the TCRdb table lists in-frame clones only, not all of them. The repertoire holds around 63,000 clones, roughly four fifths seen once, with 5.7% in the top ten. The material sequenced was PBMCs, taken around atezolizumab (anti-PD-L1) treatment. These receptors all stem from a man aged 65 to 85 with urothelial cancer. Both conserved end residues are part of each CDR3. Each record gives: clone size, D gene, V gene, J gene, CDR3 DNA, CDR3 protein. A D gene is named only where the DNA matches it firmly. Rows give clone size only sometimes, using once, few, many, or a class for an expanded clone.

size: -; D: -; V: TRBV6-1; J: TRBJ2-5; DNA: TGTGCCAGCAGTGAAGAACAGGACAGACAAGAGACCCAGTACTTC; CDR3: CASSEEQDRQETQYF
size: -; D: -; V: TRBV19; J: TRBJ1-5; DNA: TGTGCCAGTAGTTCCGGTCGTGTGGTAAATCAGCCCCAGCATTTT; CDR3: CASSSGRVVNQPQHF
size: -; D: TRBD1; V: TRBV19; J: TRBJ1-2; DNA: TGTGCCAGTAGTACCCGGGACAGGGGGAACTATGGCTACACCTTC; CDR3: CASSTRDRGNYGYTF
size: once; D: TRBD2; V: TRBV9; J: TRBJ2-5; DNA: TGTGCCAGCAGCCGTGGGGCTAGCGGGTCCGGGGGGGAGACCCAGTACTTC; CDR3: CASSRGASGSGGETQYF
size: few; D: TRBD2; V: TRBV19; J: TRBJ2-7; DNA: TGTGCCAGTAGGGGCGGGGGAGACGAGCAGTACTTC; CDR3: CASRGGGDEQYF
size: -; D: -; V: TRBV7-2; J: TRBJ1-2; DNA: TGTGCCAGCAGCTTAGTGGGGGCGCGTGGCTACACCTTC; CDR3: CASSLVGARGYTF
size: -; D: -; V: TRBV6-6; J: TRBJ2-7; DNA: TGTGCCAGCAGCCCCTCCCAGGCGAGGCAGTACTTC; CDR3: CASSPSQARQYF
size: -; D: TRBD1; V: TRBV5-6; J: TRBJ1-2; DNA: TGTGCCAGCAGCTTGGTCGCAGGGGGCGACTATGGCTACACCTTC; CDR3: CASSLVAGGDYGYTF
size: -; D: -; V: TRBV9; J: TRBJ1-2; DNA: TGTGCCAGCAGCGTAGACTCGGGTAGCCGTGGCTACACCTTC; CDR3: CASSVDSGSRGYTF
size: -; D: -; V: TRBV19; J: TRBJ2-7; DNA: TGTGCCAGTAGTCCTCAGGTTGAGACCTACGAGCAGTACTTC; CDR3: CASSPQVETYEQYF
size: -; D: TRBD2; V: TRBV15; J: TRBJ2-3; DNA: TGTGCCACCAGCAGAGTTGTGAGGCGGGAGAGGGCAGATACGCAGTATTTT; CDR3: CATSRVVRRERADTQYF
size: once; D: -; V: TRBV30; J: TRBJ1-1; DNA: TGTGCCTGGAGGGAACAGCTGAACACTGAAGCTTTCTTT; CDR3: CAWREQLNTEAFF
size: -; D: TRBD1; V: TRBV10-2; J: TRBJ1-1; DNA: TGCGCCTCACGGCAGGGGGGCGAGTTGAACACTGAAGCTTTCTTT; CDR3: CASRQGGELNTEAFF
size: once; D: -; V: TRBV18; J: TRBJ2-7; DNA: TGTGCCAGCTCACAAATGGCAGAATCCTACGAGCAGTACTTC; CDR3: CASSQMAESYEQYF
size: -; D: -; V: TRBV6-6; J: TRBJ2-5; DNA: TGTGCCAGCAGTTACTCGAGGGCCGTTGAAGAGACCCAGTACTTC; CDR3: CASSYSRAVEETQYF
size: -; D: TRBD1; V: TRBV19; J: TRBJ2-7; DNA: TGTGCCAGTAACACCGGGACAGGGGGGTCCCAGGAGCAGTACTTC; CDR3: CASNTGTGGSQEQYF
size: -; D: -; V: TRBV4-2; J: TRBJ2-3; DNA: TGTGCCAGCAGCAGGGAGGAGGGGGGGAGGACAGATACGCAGTATTTT; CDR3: CASSREEGGRTDTQYF
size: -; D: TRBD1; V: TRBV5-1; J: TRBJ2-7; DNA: TGCGCCAGCAGCTACGGGGACAGGGGCGACGAGCAGTACTTC; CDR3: CASSYGDRGDEQYF
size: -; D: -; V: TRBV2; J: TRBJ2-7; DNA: TGTGCCAGCAGTGGGCGGGGCTCCTACGAGCAGTACTTC; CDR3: CASSGRGSYEQYF
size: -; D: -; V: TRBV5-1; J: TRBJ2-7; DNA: TGCGCCAGCAGCTTGGACTCCGGCTCCTACGAGCAGTACTTC; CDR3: CASSLDSGSYEQYF
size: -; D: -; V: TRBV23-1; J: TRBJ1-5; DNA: TGCGCCAGCAGTCAATCTCCAGGAAGTAGCAATCAGCCCCAGCATTTT; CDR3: CASSQSPGSSNQPQHF
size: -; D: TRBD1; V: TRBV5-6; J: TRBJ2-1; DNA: TGTGCCAGCAGCTTCCTAGCAGGGGGTACAAACGATGAGCAGTTCTTC; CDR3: CASSFLAGGTNDEQFF